A single sample gave rise to the 24 T cell receptor beta chains below, sequenced in a study of cytomegalovirus exposure and HLA in healthy donors. Sequencing used immunoSEQ multiplex PCR; TCRdb keeps in-frame clones, though not all of them. This sample has more than 100,000 clones; 88% occur once, and the top ten carry just under 6.5%. Sequencing input: PBMCs. These receptors originate from a woman aged 18 to 35 in good health and CMV-seropositive.

The chain recombines TRBV6-6 with TRBJ1-1; possible D gene TRBD1, 6 bases. The CDR3 has 14 amino acids. The germline V gene has CDR1 MNHNY and CDR2 SVGAGI (reference sequence). Trimming pared 6 bases from V and 4 bases from J, leaving 15 bases between. CDR3 DNA sequence: TGTGCCAGCAGCCCAGGGGATAAGAGCACTGAAGCTTTCTTT. Amino acids: CASSPGDKSTEAFF.

V and J are TRBV6-1 and TRBJ1-1, with D possibly matching TRBD1 (5 bases). CDR3 length: 15 amino acids. Germline CDR1 is MNHNS and CDR2 is SASEGT. Trimming took 2 bases from V and 1 from J, leaving 11 bases between them. The CDR3 nucleotides are TGTGCCAGCAGTGAAACGAGAACAGGGAACACTGAAGCTTTCTTT. Its translation is CASSETRTGNTEAFF.

This chain uses TRBV30 with TRBJ1-5, with a weak D call TRBD1 (5 bases). Looked up from germline, CDR1 is GTSNPN and CDR2 is SVGIG (reference sequence). V was cut by 2 bases and J by 7 bases, with 12 bases left in between. This CDR3 spans 13 amino acids. The CDR3 region has the DNA TGTGCCTGGAGTAGGCAGGGAGGACAGCCCCAGCATTTT. This encodes CAWSRQGGQPQHF.

The V and J genes are TRBV27 and TRBJ1-6; perhaps TRBD1 as D (6 bases). The V and J ends lost 5 bases and 8 bases respectively, with 19 bases between them. Germline CDR1 is MNHEY and CDR2 is SMNVEV (reference sequence). The CDR3 covers 16 residues. Here the CDR3 reads CASSKRGFLVHSPLHF. For the CDR3, the DNA is TGTGCCAGCAGTAAAAGGGGGTTCCTCGTACATTCACCCCTCCACTTT.

This clone was found a few times. The rearrangement uses TRBV27 and TRBJ2-1; maybe TRBD2 (5 bases). The germline CDR1 and CDR2 sequences are MNHEY and SMNVEV (reference sequence). This CDR3 is built from 15 residues. V gave up 7 bases and J gave up 0 bases, with 13 bases separating them. The CDR3: CASKLDFSSYNEQFF. The DNA for the CDR3 is TGTGCCAGCAAGTTGGACTTCAGCTCCTACAATGAGCAGTTCTTC.

This chain joins TRBV2 and TRBJ1-2; 9 bases match TRBD1. Germline loops: CDR1 SNHLY, CDR2 FYNNEI. This CDR3 has 14 residues. V shed 6 bases, J shed 6 bases, and the junction held 8 bases outside the gene matches. CDR3 sequence reads: CASRLRTGEHGYTF. For the CDR3, the DNA is TGTGCCAGCAGACTTAGGACAGGGGAACATGGCTACACCTTC.

This clone was recorded once. The V gene is TRBV13, the J gene TRBJ2-1, with 9 bases that match TRBD2. The CDR3 consists of 16 residues. V was pared by 3 bases and J by 4 bases, with 7 bases of the junction left unmatched. Looked up from germline, CDR1 is PRHDT and CDR2 is FYEKMQ (reference sequence). The CDR3: CASSLLGLAPYNEQFF. Written as DNA, the CDR3 is TGTGCCAGCAGCTTGCTAGGACTAGCGCCATACAATGAGCAGTTCTTC.

Notes on this clone: Other DNA sequences in the sample encode the same CDR3. This chain links TRBV13 with TRBJ2-1; D may be TRBD2 (6 bases). The V and J ends lost 5 bases and 7 bases respectively, with 21 bases between them. This CDR3 has 16 amino acids. The V gene's germline CDR1 is PRHDT and CDR2 FYEKMQ (reference sequence). The CDR3 protein is CASSQWEAGRGNEQFF. The CDR3 DNA follows: TGTGCCAGCAGCCAATGGGAGGCAGGGCGGGGTAATGAGCAGTTCTTC.

This chain connects TRBV6-5 to TRBJ1-1, with D perhaps matching TRBD1 (5 bases). CDR1 is MNHEY, CDR2 SVGAGI, per germline. V lost 0 bases to trimming and J lost 5 bases, with 13 bases between them. This CDR3 is built from 15 residues. The CDR3 is CASSYSGQGSTEAFF. In DNA form, the CDR3 reads TGTGCCAGCAGTTACTCGGGCCAGGGAAGTACTGAAGCTTTCTTT.

The chain links TRBV4-1 to TRBJ1-6; D gene unclear. The V gene lost 0 bases and the J gene lost 8 bases, with 8 bases spanning the gap. Germline V gene data show CDR1 as MGHRA and CDR2 as YSYEKL. The CDR3 loop spans 14 amino acids. CDR3 in amino acids: CASSQEGTHSPLHF. The CDR3 bases are TGCGCCAGCAGCCAAGAGGGCACGCATTCACCCCTCCACTTT.

This clone has just a few counts. An end of the junction differs from the germline gene, which may be a read error. J is TRBJ2-7 and V is TRBV5-1; 10 nucleotides match TRBD1. Germline assignment: CDR1 SGHRS and CDR2 YFSETQ. The CDR3 is 14 residues long. DNA of the CDR3: TGCGCCAGCAGTTTGGGACAGGGGATCGACGAGCAGTACTTC. Translating it yields CASSLGQGIDEQYF.

V gene TRBV9 combines with J gene TRBJ2-5, with 7 bases identical to TRBD2. The J segment lost 5 bases and the V segment lost 4 bases, leaving 11 bases of the junction unmatched. The germline gives CDR1 SGDLS, CDR2 YYNGEE. This CDR3 is built from 15 residues. CDR3 residues: CASSPRDYPWETQYF. The CDR3 region has the DNA TGTGCCAGCAGCCCCCGGGACTATCCGTGGGAGACCCAGTACTTC.

This chain connects TRBV4-2 to TRBJ2-2; no clear D gene. Germline V gives CDR1 LGHNA, CDR2 YNFKEQ. The CDR3 length is 14 residues. V lost 0 bases to trimming and J lost 7 bases, with 9 bases between them. CDR3 residues: CASSQDSSVGELFF. CDR3 bases: TGTGCCAGCAGCCAAGATTCATCGGTCGGGGAGCTGTTTTTT.

In its sample, this clone was seen once. The chain couples TRBV6-5 to TRBJ1-1, with D possibly being TRBD1 (5 bases). Germline V gene data show CDR1 as MNHEY and CDR2 as SVGAGI. The CDR3 runs to 14 residues. Trimming left V 4 bases short and J 4 bases short, with 13 bases between. As DNA, the CDR3 is TGTGCCAGCAGTTCACAGAGGAGGGGCACTGAAGCTTTCTTT. Encoded protein: CASSSQRRGTEAFF.

The rearrangement uses TRBV5-8 and TRBJ1-5; a possible D gene is TRBD1 (5 bases). Germline V CDR1 and CDR2: SGHTS, YDEGEE. Trimming left V 5 bases short and J 6 bases short, with 18 bases between. The CDR3 contains 15 residues. This CDR3 is CASSPGLGPGQPQHF. The DNA of the CDR3 is TGTGCCAGCAGTCCGGGACTGGGGCCGGGTCAGCCCCAGCATTTT. The full variable domain, with the rest looked up from reference TRBV5-8 and TRBJ1-5, is EAGVTQSPTHLIKTRGQQATLRCSPISGHTSVYWYQQALGLGLQFLLWYDEGEERNRGNFPPRFSGRQFPNYSSELNVNALELEDSALYLCASSPGLGPGQPQHFGDGTRLSIL.

This chain joins TRBV15 and TRBJ2-7, with TRBD1 matching over 9 bases. The germline CDR1 and CDR2 sequences are LNHNV and YYDKDF (reference sequence). The length of the CDR3 is 16 residues. J lost 1 base, V lost 7 bases, and 11 bases had no gene match. The CDR3 region has the DNA TGTGCCACCATCCAGACGGTCGGGACAGGGTCCTACGAGCAGTACTTC. Its protein product is CATIQTVGTGSYEQYF. Complete variable domain (other parts from reference TRBV15 and TRBJ2-7): DAMVIQNPRYQVTQFGKPVTLSCSQTLNHNVMYWYQQKSSQAPKLLFHYYDKDFNNEADTPDNFQSRRPNTSFCFLDIRSPGLGDTAMYLCATIQTVGTGSYEQYFGPGTRLTVT.

This chain links TRBV4-1 with TRBJ2-6; perhaps TRBD1 as D (5 bases). Per the germline V gene, CDR1 is MGHRA and CDR2 is YSYEKL. Trimming left V 4 bases short and J 12 bases short, with 22 bases between. The CDR3 is 16 residues long. CDR3 DNA: TGCGCCAGCAGCCGACTCTATTGGGCAGGGTACCGCGTCCTGACTTTC. It encodes CASSRLYWAGYRVLTF.

The chain has TRBV5-6 and TRBJ2-3; D perhaps matches TRBD2 (6 bases). Germline CDR1 SGHDT, CDR2 YYEEEE. The CDR3 runs 16 residues. Trimming left V 3 bases short and J 2 bases short, with 16 bases between. In DNA form, the CDR3 reads TGTGCCAGCAGCTCTACGGGACTCGTAATCACAGATACGCAGTATTTT. It yields the protein CASSSTGLVITDTQYF.

This chain joins TRBV13 and TRBJ1-2; TRBD1 is a possible D gene (5 bases). In germline, CDR1 is PRHDT, CDR2 FYEKMQ (reference sequence). Trimming took off 2 bases at V and 0 bases at J, with 16 bases between the two ends. The CDR3 is 17 amino acids. The CDR3 DNA reads as TGTGCCAGCAGCTTATGGGGCCACTCGGAGACTAACTATGGCTACACCTTC. Its protein is CASSLWGHSETNYGYTF.

The CDR3: CASSLRGAEGANVLTF. In nucleotides, the CDR3 is TGTGCCAGCAGTTTACGTGGGGCAGAAGGGGCCAACGTCCTGACTTTC. V usage is TRBV28 and J usage is TRBJ2-6, with D perhaps TRBD1 (5 bases). Germline V gene lookup returns CDR1 MDHEN and CDR2 SYDVKM. The CDR3 has 16 residues. V lost 2 bases and J 4 bases, leaving 12 bases between the germline ends.

CDR3 nucleotides: TGTGCCAGCAGCGCACAGGGTGGGCGGAACACTGAAGCTTTCTTT. Its protein product is CASSAQGGRNTEAFF. The chain has TRBV9 and TRBJ1-1, with a tentative D call TRBD1 (6 bases). The V gene's germline CDR1 is SGDLS and CDR2 YYNGEE. The CDR3 has 15 residues. V gave up 3 bases and J gave up 1 base, with 13 bases separating them. The entire variable domain, with the rest obtained from reference TRBV9 and TRBJ1-1, is as follows: DSGVTQTPKHLITATGQRVTLRCSPRSGDLSVYWYQQSLDQGLQFLIQYYNGEERAKGNILERFSAQQFPDLHSELNLSSLELGDSALYFCASSAQGGRNTEAFFGQGTRLTVV.

CDR3 bases: TGTGCCAGCAGTTTAGCCCGGACAGGGGGTATATCTGAAGCTTTCTTT. Translation gives CASSLARTGGISEAFF. The chain combines TRBV28 with TRBJ1-1, with TRBD1 matching 10 bases. This CDR3 spans 16 amino acids. The trim removed 2 bases at V and 6 bases at J, leaving 9 bases unmatched. Germline V gene sequence: CDR1 MDHEN, CDR2 SYDVKM.

The V and J genes are TRBV4-1 and TRBJ1-4; 7 bases are a match to TRBD1. The CDR3 has 15 residues. CDR1 and CDR2 (germline): MGHRA, YSYEKL. The trim removed 5 bases at V and 7 bases at J, leaving 10 bases unmatched. CDR3 protein: CASSKVTGRGEKLFF. For the CDR3, the DNA is TGCGCCAGCAGCAAAGTGACAGGGAGAGGTGAAAAACTGTTTTTT.

The genes are TRBV19 and TRBJ2-7; perhaps TRBD1 as D (6 bases). V shed 4 bases and J shed 5 bases, with 21 bases lying between them. The germline V gene has CDR1 LNHDA and CDR2 SQIVND (reference sequence). The CDR3 has 16 residues. The CDR3 region has the DNA TGTGCCAGTAGTACCGCAGGGGTTATCAACCCCCACGAGCAGTACTTC. Protein sequence: CASSTAGVINPHEQYF.